This is a list of T cell receptor beta chains from one sample in a study of graft-versus-host responses after intestinal transplantation. Antigens of these TCRs are unknown. Repertoires were generated with immunoSEQ multiplex PCR, while TCRdb's copy carries only in-frame clones and drops some. The sample has about 120,000 clones; 80% to 95% are singletons. The source was unstimulated CD4+ T cells sorted from spleen or lymph node cells, collected before intestinal transplant. The receptors were sampled from a human donor who received an intestinal transplant. Each CDR3 is given with its conserved first and last residue. D genes are given only for firm matches. Clone size is given for some rows only: seen once, a few or many times, or a class if the clone is expanded.

length,J,D,size,V,CDR3,DNA
11,TRBJ2-3,NA,few,TRBV20-1,CSAGHTDTQYF,TGCAGTGCTGGACACACAGATACGCAGTATTTT
16,TRBJ2-7,TRBD2,NA,TRBV6-1,CASSELGTSGGDEQYF,TGTGCCAGCAGTGAATTGGGGACTAGCGGAGGGGACGAGCAGTACTTC
12,TRBJ1-4,NA,NA,TRBV15,CATSRDGEKLFF,TGTGCCACCAGCAGAGACGGAGAAAAACTGTTTTTT
16,TRBJ2-1,NA,NA,TRBV27,CASSPIGSGSYNEQFF,TGTGCCAGCAGTCCCATCGGCAGTGGCTCCTACAATGAGCAGTTCTTC
18,TRBJ2-3,TRBD2,NA,TRBV2,CASSEPPSGLGYTDTQYF,TGTGCCAGCAGTGAACCCCCCTCGGGACTAGGATATACAGATACGCAGTATTTT
12,TRBJ2-2,NA,NA,TRBV5-1,CASSREAGELFF,TGCGCCAGCAGCAGGGAGGCCGGGGAGCTGTTTTTT
15,TRBJ1-3,NA,NA,TRBV6-5,CASSGQIRAGNTIYF,TGTGCCAGCAGTGGACAGATCCGCGCTGGAAACACCATATATTTT
15,TRBJ2-7,TRBD2,NA,TRBV7-2,CASSLAGRGAYEQYF,TGTGCCAGCAGCTTAGCGGGGAGGGGTGCCTACGAGCAGTACTTC
15,TRBJ1-1,NA,NA,TRBV28,CASSSSQGLNTEAFF,TGTGCCAGCAGTTCCTCACAGGGATTGAACACTGAAGCTTTCTTT
15,TRBJ1-1,TRBD1,NA,TRBV6-5,CASTRTGGYHTEAFF,TGTGCCAGCACCCGGACAGGGGGTTATCACACTGAAGCTTTCTTT
14,TRBJ1-1,NA,NA,TRBV11-2,CASSLGGANTEAFF,TGTGCCAGCAGCTTAGGAGGGGCTAACACTGAAGCTTTCTTT
18,TRBJ1-2,TRBD1,NA,TRBV4-1,CASSQAGGDRATPYGYTF,TGCGCCAGCAGCCAAGCGGGGGGAGACAGGGCCACCCCCTATGGCTACACCTTC
15,TRBJ1-5,NA,NA,TRBV2,CASSELGMQGQPQHF,TGTGCCAGCAGTGAATTGGGTATGCAGGGCCAGCCCCAGCATTTT
12,TRBJ2-7,NA,NA,TRBV5-5,CASSLAADEQYF,TGTGCCAGCAGCCTGGCGGCGGACGAGCAGTACTTC
15,TRBJ1-2,NA,NA,TRBV27,CASSLSRAPNYGYTF,TGTGCCAGCAGTTTAAGCAGGGCCCCTAACTATGGCTACACCTTC
14,TRBJ2-7,NA,NA,TRBV27,CASSSVRASYEQYF,TGTGCCAGCAGTTCCGTACGGGCCTCCTACGAGCAGTACTTC
15,TRBJ2-1,NA,NA,TRBV9,CASSAEGGRYNEQFF,TGTGCCAGCAGCGCTGAGGGGGGCCGATACAATGAGCAGTTCTTC
13,TRBJ1-1,NA,NA,TRBV5-8,CASSPGMNTEAFF,TGTGCCAGCAGCCCGGGGATGAACACTGAAGCTTTCTTT
17,TRBJ1-5,TRBD1,NA,TRBV19,CASSYGYRGLGNQPQHF,TGTGCCAGTAGTTACGGATACAGGGGACTGGGCAATCAGCCCCAGCATTTT
13,TRBJ1-4,TRBD1,NA,TRBV28,CATGQGDYEKLFF,TGTGCCACCGGACAGGGTGATTATGAAAAACTGTTTTTT
15,TRBJ2-7,TRBD2,NA,TRBV30,CAWTEGLARTYEQYF,TGTGCCTGGACGGAGGGACTAGCGAGAACCTACGAGCAGTACTTC
14,TRBJ2-7,NA,NA,TRBV5-6,CASSLVGRDYEQYF,TGTGCCAGCAGCTTGGTAGGCAGGGACTACGAGCAGTACTTC
14,TRBJ2-2,NA,NA,TRBV5-1,CASSLLGVTGELFF,TGCGCCAGCAGCTTGTTAGGGGTCACCGGGGAGCTGTTTTTT
15,TRBJ2-3,TRBD2,NA,TRBV6-6,CASRRTSGSADTQYF,TGTGCCAGCAGACGGACTAGCGGGAGCGCAGATACGCAGTATTTT
18,TRBJ2-1,TRBD2,NA,TRBV28,CASSPFGRGRALYNEQFF,TGTGCCAGCAGTCCCTTCGGACGCGGGAGGGCCCTCTACAATGAGCAGTTCTTC
15,TRBJ1-5,NA,NA,TRBV7-2,CASSLVGGEGQPQHF,TGTGCCAGCAGCTTAGTGGGGGGGGAAGGCCAGCCCCAGCATTTT
14,TRBJ1-3,NA,NA,TRBV7-5,CARSSGPLGNTIYF,TGTGCCAGAAGCTCGGGACCCCTGGGAAACACCATATATTTT
15,TRBJ2-7,NA,NA,TRBV11-1,CASSPGAGRPYEQYF,TGTGCCAGCAGCCCCGGGGCGGGGAGACCCTACGAGCAGTACTTC
13,TRBJ2-2,NA,NA,TRBV11-2,CASSIRGTGELFF,TGTGCCAGCAGCATAAGGGGGACCGGGGAGCTGTTTTTT
13,TRBJ2-2,NA,NA,TRBV10-2,CASSSTNTGELFF,TGCGCCAGCAGTTCAACGAACACCGGGGAGCTGTTTTTT
13,TRBJ2-3,NA,NA,TRBV28,CASSFPDTDTQYF,TGTGCCAGCAGTTTTCCCGACACAGATACGCAGTATTTT
12,TRBJ1-2,NA,NA,TRBV9,CASRGQNYGYTF,TGTGCCAGCAGGGGGCAGAACTATGGCTACACCTTC
11,TRBJ2-1,NA,once,TRBV2,CASSAINEQFF,TGTGCCAGCAGTGCGATAAATGAGCAGTTCTTC
15,TRBJ2-3,NA,NA,TRBV9,CASSVEGRLTDTQYF,TGTGCCAGCAGCGTAGAGGGCAGACTAACAGATACGCAGTATTTT
15,TRBJ1-5,TRBD1,NA,TRBV5-8,CASNWGYTGGEPQHF,TGTGCCAGCAACTGGGGGTATACAGGGGGAGAGCCCCAGCATTTT
13,TRBJ2-7,NA,NA,TRBV13,CASRAGVLGEQYF,TGTGCCAGCAGGGCAGGGGTCCTTGGCGAGCAGTACTTC
17,TRBJ2-3,NA,NA,TRBV7-2,CASSRKAGGSSTDTQYF,TGTGCCAGCAGCCGCAAGGCCGGGGGTAGTAGTACAGATACGCAGTATTTT
15,TRBJ2-7,NA,NA,TRBV25-1,CASSGIGTSTYEQYF,TGTGCCAGCAGTGGAATTGGGACATCCACCTACGAGCAGTACTTC
14,TRBJ2-3,NA,NA,TRBV9,CASSAQGFTDTQYF,TGTGCCAGCAGCGCCCAGGGATTCACAGATACGCAGTATTTT
18,TRBJ2-6,NA,NA,TRBV27,CASRPRQFQSSGANVLTF,TGTGCCAGCAGACCTAGACAGTTTCAGAGCTCTGGGGCCAACGTCCTGACTTTC
13,TRBJ2-3,NA,NA,TRBV9,CASSVPGSDTQYF,TGTGCCAGCAGCGTTCCGGGGTCAGATACGCAGTATTTT
16,TRBJ2-2,NA,NA,TRBV5-4,CASSLVMATNTGELFF,TGTGCCAGCAGCTTGGTGATGGCTACGAACACCGGGGAGCTGTTTTTT
15,TRBJ2-2,TRBD1,NA,TRBV14,CASSRSHRGTGELFF,TGTGCCAGCAGCCGAAGTCACAGGGGGACCGGGGAGCTGTTTTTT
13,TRBJ1-1,NA,NA,TRBV11-2,CASSPWTAQEAFF,TGTGCCAGCAGCCCCTGGACAGCCCAGGAAGCTTTCTTT
12,TRBJ1-1,NA,NA,TRBV29-1,CSVRGRGEKAFF,TGCAGCGTTAGGGGCCGTGGGGAGAAAGCTTTCTTT
17,TRBJ1-1,NA,NA,TRBV19,CASSVRGEGLMNTEAFF,TGTGCCAGTAGTGTCAGGGGTGAGGGGCTTATGAACACTGAAGCTTTCTTT
16,TRBJ2-7,NA,NA,TRBV10-3,CAISPGQRAHSYEQYF,TGTGCCATCAGCCCCGGACAGCGGGCACATAGCTACGAGCAGTACTTC
13,TRBJ1-2,TRBD1,NA,TRBV6-1,CASIRTGSGGYTF,TGTGCCAGCATCAGGACAGGGTCCGGCGGCTACACCTTC
13,TRBJ2-5,NA,NA,TRBV19,CASGEVLQETQYF,TGTGCCTCAGGGGAGGTACTCCAAGAGACCCAGTACTTC
16,TRBJ2-1,TRBD2,NA,TRBV14,CASSFGLAGARNEQFF,TGTGCCAGCAGCTTTGGGCTAGCGGGAGCTAGGAATGAGCAGTTCTTC
14,TRBJ2-7,NA,few,TRBV28,CASSLAGRTYEQYF,TGTGCCAGCAGTTTGGCCGGGCGAACCTACGAGCAGTACTTC
13,TRBJ2-1,TRBD2,NA,TRBV10-3,CAIRREGYNEQFF,TGTGCCATCAGGCGGGAGGGCTACAATGAGCAGTTCTTC
14,TRBJ2-7,NA,NA,TRBV28,CASSRGGGNYEQYF,TGTGCCAGCAGTAGGGGCGGGGGCAACTACGAGCAGTACTTC
15,TRBJ1-5,NA,once,TRBV28,CASSLIRGYAQPQHF,TGTGCCAGCAGTTTAATCCGGGGATATGCTCAGCCCCAGCATTTT